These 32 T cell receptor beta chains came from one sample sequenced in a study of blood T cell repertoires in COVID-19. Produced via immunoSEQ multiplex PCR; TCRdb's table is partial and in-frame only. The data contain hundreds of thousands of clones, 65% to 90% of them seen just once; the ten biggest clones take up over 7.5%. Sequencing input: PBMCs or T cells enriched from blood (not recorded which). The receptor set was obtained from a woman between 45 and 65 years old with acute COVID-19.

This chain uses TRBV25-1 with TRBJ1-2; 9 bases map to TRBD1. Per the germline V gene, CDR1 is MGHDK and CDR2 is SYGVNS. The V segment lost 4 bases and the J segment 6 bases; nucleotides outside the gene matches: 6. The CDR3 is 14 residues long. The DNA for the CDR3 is TGTGCCAGCAGTGTAACAGGACAGGGGAATGGCTACACCTTC. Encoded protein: CASSVTGQGNGYTF.

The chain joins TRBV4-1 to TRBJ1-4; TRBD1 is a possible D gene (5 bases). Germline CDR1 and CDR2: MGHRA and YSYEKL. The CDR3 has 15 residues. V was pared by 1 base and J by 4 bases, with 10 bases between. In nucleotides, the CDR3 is TGCGCCAGCAGCCAAGGTCGGGGGTATAATGAAAAACTGTTTTTT. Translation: CASSQGRGYNEKLFF.

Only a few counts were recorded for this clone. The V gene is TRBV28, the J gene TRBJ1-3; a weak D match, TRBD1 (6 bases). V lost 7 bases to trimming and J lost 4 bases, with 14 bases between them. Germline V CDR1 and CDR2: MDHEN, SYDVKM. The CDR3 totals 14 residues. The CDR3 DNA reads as TGTGCCAGCAAACTAGGGGGATCAGGAAACACCATATATTTT. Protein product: CASKLGGSGNTIYF.

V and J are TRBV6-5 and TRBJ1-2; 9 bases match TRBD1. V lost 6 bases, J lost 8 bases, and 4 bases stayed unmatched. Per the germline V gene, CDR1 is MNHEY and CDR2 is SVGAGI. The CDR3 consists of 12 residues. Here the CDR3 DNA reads TGTGCCAGCAGGGGACAGGGCCACGGCTACACCTTC. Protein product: CASRGQGHGYTF.

DNA for the CDR3: TGTGCCAGTAGTCGGACACAAACCTATGGCTACACCTTC. Its protein is CASSRTQTYGYTF. This chain links TRBV19 with TRBJ1-2, with D maybe TRBD1 (5 bases). Trimming stripped 5 bases from V and 4 bases from J, with 11 bases between. The length of the CDR3 is 13 residues. Germline CDR1 and CDR2: LNHDA and SQIVND (reference sequence).

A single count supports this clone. CDR3 loop: CASSLSTGYGYTF. In DNA form, the CDR3 reads TGCGCCAGCAGCTTGTCGACAGGCTATGGCTACACCTTC. The chain joins TRBV5-1 to TRBJ1-2, with D possibly being TRBD1 (6 bases). This CDR3 spans 13 amino acids. CDR1 is SGHRS, CDR2 YFSETQ, per germline. The germline V and J ends were trimmed by 1 base and 4 bases, with 8 bases remaining between them.

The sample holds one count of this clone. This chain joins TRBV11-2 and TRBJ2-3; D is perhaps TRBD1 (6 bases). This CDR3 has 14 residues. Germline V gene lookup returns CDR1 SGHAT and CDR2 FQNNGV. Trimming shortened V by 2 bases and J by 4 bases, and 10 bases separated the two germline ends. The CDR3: CASSLQQGPDTQYF. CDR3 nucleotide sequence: TGTGCCAGCAGCTTACAACAGGGACCAGATACGCAGTATTTT.

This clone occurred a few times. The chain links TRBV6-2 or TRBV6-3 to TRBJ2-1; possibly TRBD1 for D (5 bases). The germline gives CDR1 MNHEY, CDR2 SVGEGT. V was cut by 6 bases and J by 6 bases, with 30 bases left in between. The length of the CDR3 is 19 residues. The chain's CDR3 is CASSLRLISFSGAGNEQFF. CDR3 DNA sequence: TGTGCCAGCAGCCTGCGGCTAATTAGCTTTTCTGGGGCAGGCAATGAGCAGTTCTTC.

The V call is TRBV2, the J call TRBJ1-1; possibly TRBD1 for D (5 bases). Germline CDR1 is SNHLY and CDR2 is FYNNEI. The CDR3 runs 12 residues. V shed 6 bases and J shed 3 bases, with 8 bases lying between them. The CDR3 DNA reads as TGTGCCAGCAGCAGGGATTACACTGAAGCTTTCTTT. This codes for CASSRDYTEAFF.

CDR3 in DNA: TGTGCCAGCAGCTCTCTAAGCGATCAGCCCCAGCATTTT. Its protein product is CASSSLSDQPQHF. The genes are TRBV5-5 and TRBJ1-5; D is unresolved. V was clipped by 3 bases and J by 5 bases, with 9 bases between them. The CDR3 spans 13 residues. Germline loops: CDR1 SGHKS, CDR2 YYEKEE (reference sequence).

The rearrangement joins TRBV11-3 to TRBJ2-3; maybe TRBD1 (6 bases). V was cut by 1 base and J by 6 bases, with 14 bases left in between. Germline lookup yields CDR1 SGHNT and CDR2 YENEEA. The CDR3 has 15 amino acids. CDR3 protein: CASSLGTGSGDTQYF. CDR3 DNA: TGTGCCAGCAGCTTAGGCACAGGGTCTGGGGATACGCAGTATTTT.

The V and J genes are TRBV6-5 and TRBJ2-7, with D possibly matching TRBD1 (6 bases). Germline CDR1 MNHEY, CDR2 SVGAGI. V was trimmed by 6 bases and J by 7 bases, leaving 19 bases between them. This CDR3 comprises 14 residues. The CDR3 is CASRYRDGSGEQYF. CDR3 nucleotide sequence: TGTGCCAGCAGATACAGGGATGGGAGTGGAGAGCAGTACTTC.

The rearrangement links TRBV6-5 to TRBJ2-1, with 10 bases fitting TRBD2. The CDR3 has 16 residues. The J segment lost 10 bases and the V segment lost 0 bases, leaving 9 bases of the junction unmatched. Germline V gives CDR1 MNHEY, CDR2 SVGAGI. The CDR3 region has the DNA TGTGCCAGCAGTTACTCGAGAAGCGGGGGGGCCGACGAGCAGTTCTTC. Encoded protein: CASSYSRSGGADEQFF.

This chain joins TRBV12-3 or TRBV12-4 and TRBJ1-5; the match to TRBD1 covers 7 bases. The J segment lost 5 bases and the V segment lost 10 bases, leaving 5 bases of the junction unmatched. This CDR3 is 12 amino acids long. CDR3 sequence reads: CATRQGDQPQHF. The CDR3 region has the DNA TGTGCCACCAGACAGGGCGATCAGCCCCAGCATTTT.

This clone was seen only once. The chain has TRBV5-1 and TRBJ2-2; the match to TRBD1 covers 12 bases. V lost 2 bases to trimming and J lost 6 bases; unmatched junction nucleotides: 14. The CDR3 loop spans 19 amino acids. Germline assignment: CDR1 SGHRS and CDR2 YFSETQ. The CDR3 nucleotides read TGCGCCAGCAGCTTCTGGGACAGGGGGCCCCCGATGGGACCCGGGGAGCTGTTTTTT. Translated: CASSFWDRGPPMGPGELFF.

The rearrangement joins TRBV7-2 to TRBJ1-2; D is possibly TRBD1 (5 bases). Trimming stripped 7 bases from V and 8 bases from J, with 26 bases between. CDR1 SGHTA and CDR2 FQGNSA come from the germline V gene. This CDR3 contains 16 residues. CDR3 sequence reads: CASTRWGDWRFAGYTF. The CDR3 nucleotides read TGTGCCAGCACCCGGTGGGGCGATTGGCGGTTCGCGGGCTACACCTTC.

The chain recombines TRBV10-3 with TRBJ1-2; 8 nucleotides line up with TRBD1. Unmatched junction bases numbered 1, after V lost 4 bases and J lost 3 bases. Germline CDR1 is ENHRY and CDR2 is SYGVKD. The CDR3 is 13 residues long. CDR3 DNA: TGTGCCATCAGTGTACAGGGGGACTATGGCTACACCTTC. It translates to CAISVQGDYGYTF.

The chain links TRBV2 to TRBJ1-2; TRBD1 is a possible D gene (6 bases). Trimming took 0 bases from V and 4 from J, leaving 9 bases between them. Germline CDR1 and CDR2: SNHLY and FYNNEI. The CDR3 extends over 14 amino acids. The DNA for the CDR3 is TGTGCCAGCAGTGAAGCGGGGACACCCTATGGCTACACCTTC. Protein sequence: CASSEAGTPYGYTF.

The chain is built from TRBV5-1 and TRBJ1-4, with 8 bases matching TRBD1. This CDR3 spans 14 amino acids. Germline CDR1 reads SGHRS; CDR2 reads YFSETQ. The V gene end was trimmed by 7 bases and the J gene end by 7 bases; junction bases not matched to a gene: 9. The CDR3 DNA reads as TGCGCCAGCTCCCGGACAGGGCCGTCTGAAAAACTGTTTTTT. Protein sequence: CASSRTGPSEKLFF.

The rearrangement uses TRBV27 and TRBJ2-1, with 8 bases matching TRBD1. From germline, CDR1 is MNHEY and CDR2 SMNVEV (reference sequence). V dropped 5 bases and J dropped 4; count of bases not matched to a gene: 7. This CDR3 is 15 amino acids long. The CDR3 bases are TGTGCCAGCAGTCTGACGGGACAGGTATACAATGAGCAGTTCTTC. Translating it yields CASSLTGQVYNEQFF.

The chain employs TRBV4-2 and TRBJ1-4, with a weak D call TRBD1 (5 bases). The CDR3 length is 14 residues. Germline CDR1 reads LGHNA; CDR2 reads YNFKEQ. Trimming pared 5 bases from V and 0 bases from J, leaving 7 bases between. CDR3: CASSSGPTNEKLFF. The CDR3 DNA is TGTGCCAGCAGCTCAGGGCCAACTAATGAAAAACTGTTTTTT.

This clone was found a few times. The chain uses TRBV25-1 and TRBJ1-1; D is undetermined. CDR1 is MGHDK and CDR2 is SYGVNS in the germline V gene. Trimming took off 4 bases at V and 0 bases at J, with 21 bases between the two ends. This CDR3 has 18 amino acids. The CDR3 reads CASSASRTPGLMNTEAFF. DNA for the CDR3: TGTGCCAGCAGTGCCTCACGCACTCCTGGACTGATGAACACTGAAGCTTTCTTT.

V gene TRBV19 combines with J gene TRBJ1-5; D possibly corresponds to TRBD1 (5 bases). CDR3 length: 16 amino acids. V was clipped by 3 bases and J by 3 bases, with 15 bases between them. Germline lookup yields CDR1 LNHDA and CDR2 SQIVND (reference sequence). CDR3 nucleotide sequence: TGTGCCAGTAGTATTGGAGGGGCGCGGTACAATCAGCCCCAGCATTTT. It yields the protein CASSIGGARYNQPQHF.

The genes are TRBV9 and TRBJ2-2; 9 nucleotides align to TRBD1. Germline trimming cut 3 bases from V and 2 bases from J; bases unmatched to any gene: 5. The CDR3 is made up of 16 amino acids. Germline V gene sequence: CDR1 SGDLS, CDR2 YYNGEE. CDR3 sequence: CASSGEGQGNTGELFF. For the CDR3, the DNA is TGTGCCAGCAGCGGAGAGGGACAGGGTAACACCGGGGAGCTGTTTTTT. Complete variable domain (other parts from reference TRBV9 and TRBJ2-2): DSGVTQTPKHLITATGQRVTLRCSPRSGDLSVYWYQQSLDQGLQFLIQYYNGEERAKGNILERFSAQQFPDLHSELNLSSLELGDSALYFCASSGEGQGNTGELFFGEGSRLTVL.

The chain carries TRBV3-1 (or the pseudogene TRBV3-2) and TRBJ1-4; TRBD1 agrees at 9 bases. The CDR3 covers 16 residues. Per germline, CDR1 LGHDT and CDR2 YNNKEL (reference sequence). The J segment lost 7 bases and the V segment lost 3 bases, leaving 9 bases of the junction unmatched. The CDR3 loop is CASSQDTGTGTEKLFF. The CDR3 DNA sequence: TGTGCCAGCAGCCAGGATACCGGGACAGGGACTGAAAAACTGTTTTTT.

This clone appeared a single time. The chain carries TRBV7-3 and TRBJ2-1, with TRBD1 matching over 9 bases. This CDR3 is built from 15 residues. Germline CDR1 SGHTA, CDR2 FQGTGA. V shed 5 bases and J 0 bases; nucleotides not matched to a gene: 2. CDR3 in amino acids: CASSVTGGSYNEQFF. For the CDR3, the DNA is TGTGCCAGCAGCGTGACAGGGGGCTCCTACAATGAGCAGTTCTTC. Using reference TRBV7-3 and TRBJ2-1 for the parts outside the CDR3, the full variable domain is GAGVSQTPSNKVTEKGKYVELRCDPISGHTALYWYRQSLGQGPEFLIYFQGTGAADDSGLPNDRFFAVRPEGSVSTLKIQRTERGDSAVYLCASSVTGGSYNEQFFGPGTRLTVL.

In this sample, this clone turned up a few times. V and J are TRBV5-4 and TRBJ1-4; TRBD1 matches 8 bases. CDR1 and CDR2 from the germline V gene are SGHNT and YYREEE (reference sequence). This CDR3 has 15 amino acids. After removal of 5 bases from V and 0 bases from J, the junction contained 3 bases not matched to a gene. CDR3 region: CASSTGGPTNEKLFF. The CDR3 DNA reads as TGTGCCAGCAGTACAGGGGGTCCAACTAATGAAAAACTGTTTTTT.

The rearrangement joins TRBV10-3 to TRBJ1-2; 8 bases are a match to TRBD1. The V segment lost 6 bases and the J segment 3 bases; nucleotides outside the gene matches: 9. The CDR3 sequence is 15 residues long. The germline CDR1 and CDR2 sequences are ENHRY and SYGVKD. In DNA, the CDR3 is TGTGCCATCAGCACGACTCTACAGGGGGACTATGGCTACACCTTC. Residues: CAISTTLQGDYGYTF.

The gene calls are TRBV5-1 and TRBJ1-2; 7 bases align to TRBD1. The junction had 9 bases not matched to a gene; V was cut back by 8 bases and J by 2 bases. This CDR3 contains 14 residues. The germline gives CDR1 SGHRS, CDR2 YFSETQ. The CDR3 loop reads CASSDPGQNYGYTF. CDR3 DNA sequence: TGCGCCAGTTCCGACCCGGGACAGAACTATGGCTACACCTTC.

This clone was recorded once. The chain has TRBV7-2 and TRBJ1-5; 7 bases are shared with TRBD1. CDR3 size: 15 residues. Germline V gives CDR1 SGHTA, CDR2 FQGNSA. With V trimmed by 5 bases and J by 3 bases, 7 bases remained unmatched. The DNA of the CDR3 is TGTGCCAGCAGCCATACGACAGGGCACAATCAGCCCCAGCATTTT. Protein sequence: CASSHTTGHNQPQHF.

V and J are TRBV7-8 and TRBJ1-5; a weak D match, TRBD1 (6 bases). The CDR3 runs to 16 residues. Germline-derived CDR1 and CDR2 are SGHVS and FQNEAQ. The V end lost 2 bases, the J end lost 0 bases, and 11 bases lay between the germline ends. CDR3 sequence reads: CASSLPGEYSNQPQHF. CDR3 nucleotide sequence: TGTGCCAGCAGCTTACCAGGGGAGTATAGCAATCAGCCCCAGCATTTT.

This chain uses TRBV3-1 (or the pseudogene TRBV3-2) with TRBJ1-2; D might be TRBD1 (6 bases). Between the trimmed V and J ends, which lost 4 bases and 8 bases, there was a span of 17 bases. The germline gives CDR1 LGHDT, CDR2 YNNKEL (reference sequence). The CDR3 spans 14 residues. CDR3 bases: TGTGCCAGCAGCCCGTGGACAGCTTTATACGGCTACACCTTC. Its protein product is CASSPWTALYGYTF.